The next 14 T cell receptor beta chains were all read from a single sample in a study of memory CD4+ T cells and cytomegalovirus serostatus. Produced via immunoSEQ multiplex PCR; TCRdb's table is partial and in-frame only. The data contain about 56,000 clones, 70% to 80% of them singletons. Single viable CD3+CD4+CD8-CD45RO+ cells were sorted as the memory CD4+ T cells. The material sequenced was memory CD4+ T cells from blood. The receptors derive from an adult in good health and CMV-seropositive.

This chain connects TRBV19 to TRBJ2-2; D unclear. The V gene's germline CDR1 is LNHDA and CDR2 SQIVND (reference sequence). Trimming stripped 8 bases from V and 3 bases from J, with 10 bases between. The CDR3 loop spans 13 amino acids. In DNA form, the CDR3 reads TGTGCCAGTGGTAGCATATACACCGGGGAGCTGTTTTTT. As protein: CASGSIYTGELFF.

This clone appeared a few times. V gene TRBV6-5 combines with J gene TRBJ2-1; D unclear. From germline, CDR1 is MNHEY and CDR2 SVGAGI. The V gene lost 6 bases and the J gene lost 4 bases, with 10 bases spanning the gap. The CDR3 sequence is 13 residues long. Here the CDR3 DNA reads TGTGCCAGCAGAGCGTCCGGGTACAATGAGCAGTTCTTC. Amino acids: CASRASGYNEQFF.

The genes are TRBV21-1 and TRBJ2-7; the D call in the table, TRBD1, was not verified against the DNA. TRBV21-1 is shown as a pseudogene. CDR3 length equals 15 residues. CDR3: CASSKDAGQGLQQYV. As DNA, the CDR3 is TGTGCCAGCAGCAAAGACGCGGGACAGGGTTTACAGCAGTACGTC.

The chain is built from TRBV9 and TRBJ2-3; 8 bases align to TRBD2. This CDR3 spans 14 amino acids. Germline values: CDR1 SGDLS, CDR2 YYNGEE. With V trimmed by 3 bases and J by 5 bases, 5 bases remained unmatched. The CDR3 loop reads CASSATGGRDTQYF. DNA of the CDR3: TGTGCCAGCAGCGCGACGGGGGGGAGAGATACGCAGTATTTT.

V is TRBV28 and J is TRBJ1-5; no clear D. The CDR3 loop spans 12 amino acids. Deletions cut 2 bases from V and 3 bases from J, with 2 bases between. Germline-derived CDR1 and CDR2 are MDHEN and SYDVKM. The CDR3 loop is CASSLINQPQHF. DNA of the CDR3: TGTGCCAGCAGTTTAATCAATCAGCCCCAGCATTTT.

This chain links TRBV7-9 with TRBJ2-7; no firm D call. Germline assignment: CDR1 SEHNR and CDR2 FQNEAQ (reference sequence). With 5 bases removed from V and 3 bases from J, the gap between germline ends came to 11 bases. The CDR3 spans 13 residues. The CDR3 DNA reads TGTGCCAGCAGCGAACTTGGGCTCTACGAGCAGTACTTC. Its translation: CASSELGLYEQYF.

This chain joins TRBV28 and TRBJ2-6; D is unresolved. The CDR3 has 11 amino acids. Germline V gene sequence: CDR1 MDHEN, CDR2 SYDVKM. V dropped 8 bases and J dropped 3 bases, with 2 bases sitting between them. The CDR3 reads CASFGANVLTF. Written as DNA, the CDR3 is TGTGCCAGCTTTGGGGCCAACGTCCTGACTTTC.

V and J are TRBV6-1 and TRBJ2-7; D is unclear. Trimming removed 6 bases from V and 2 bases from J, with 8 bases in between. Germline lookup yields CDR1 MNHNS and CDR2 SASEGT. This CDR3 has 12 residues. For the CDR3, the DNA is TGTGCCAGCAGGGATCAACCCTACGAGCAGTACGTC. Translated: CASRDQPYEQYV.

V gene TRBV5-6 combines with J gene TRBJ2-5, with unresolved D. The V end lost 0 bases, the J end lost 5 bases, and 14 bases lay between the germline ends. This CDR3 region has 15 residues. CDR1 and CDR2 (germline): SGHDT, YYEEEE. CDR3 residues: CASSLAGGARETQYF. CDR3 nucleotide sequence: TGTGCCAGCAGCTTGGCCGGTGGAGCGCGGGAGACCCAGTACTTC.

This clone was counted between two and nine times. The J gene is TRBJ2-2, the V gene TRBV11-2; D unresolved. This CDR3 is built from 16 residues. Per the germline V gene, CDR1 is SGHAT and CDR2 is FQNNGV. Deletions cut 0 bases from V and 3 bases from J, with 11 bases between. DNA of the CDR3: TGTGCCAGCAGCTTAGATCTGGCTTTTCACACCGGGGAGCTGTTTTTT. It codes for CASSLDLAFHTGELFF. The full variable domain, with the rest looked up from reference TRBV11-2 and TRBJ2-2, is EAGVAQSPRYKIIEKRQSVAFWCNPISGHATLYWYQQILGQGPKLLIQFQNNGVVDDSQLPKDRFSAERLKGVDSTLKIQPAKLEDSAVYLCASSLDLAFHTGELFFGEGSRLTVL.

V is TRBV11-3 and J is TRBJ1-3; D call uncertain. Trimming took 3 bases from V and 1 from J, leaving 22 bases between them. The CDR3 contains 19 residues. Germline CDR1 and CDR2: SGHNT and YENEEA. CDR3 amino acids: CASSFDDRFSYRSGNTIYF. The CDR3 region has the DNA TGTGCCAGCAGCTTTGACGACCGCTTCTCCTATCGGTCTGGAAACACCATATATTTT.

This clone was observed a single time. The chain recombines TRBV5-4 with TRBJ2-2; D possibly corresponds to TRBD1 (6 bases). The CDR3 spans 16 residues. CDR1 is SGHNT and CDR2 is YYREEE in the germline V gene (reference sequence). The V and J ends lost 0 bases and 1 base respectively, with 10 bases between them. CDR3: CASSLVGAQNTGELFF. In DNA, the CDR3 is TGTGCCAGCAGCTTGGTGGGGGCCCAGAACACCGGGGAGCTGTTTTTT.

This chain connects TRBV28 to TRBJ2-3; D is undetermined. From germline, CDR1 is MDHEN and CDR2 SYDVKM. The CDR3 has 17 amino acids. V lost 6 bases and J 0 bases, leaving 19 bases between the germline ends. The CDR3 nucleotides are TGTGCCAGCAGCTGGGATCTCCCACAGTCTAGCACAGATACGCAGTATTTT. Translating it yields CASSWDLPQSSTDTQYF. Combining the CDR3 with reference TRBV28 and TRBJ2-3 gives the whole variable domain DVKVTQSSRYLVKRTGEKVFLECVQDMDHENMFWYRQDPGLGLRLIYFSYDVKMKEKGDIPEGYSVSREKKERFSLILESASTNQTSMYLCASSWDLPQSSTDTQYFGPGTRLTVL.

The chain recombines TRBV11-2 with TRBJ2-2, with 12 nucleotides matching TRBD2. CDR1 is SGHAT and CDR2 is FQNNGV in the germline V gene. This CDR3 comprises 18 residues. V lost 4 bases and J lost 5; bases outside the gene matches: 11. Here the CDR3 DNA reads TGTGCCAGCAGCTCCACACGGATTGGGACTAGCGGGACCGGGGAGCTGTTTTTT. Protein: CASSSTRIGTSGTGELFF.